Listed here are 18 T cell receptor beta chains from one sample, sequenced in a study of blood T cell dynamics during melanoma immunotherapy. Time point reported: pre-treatment baseline. The table came from immunoSEQ multiplex PCR; TCRdb's copy has only in-frame clones and leaves some out. The table lists 12,000 or so clones, under 90% of them singletons, with 3% to 4% in the top ten. The sample in question was blood, obtained from a patient treated with checkpoint blockade. All receptors derive from a human donor with melanoma.

The genes are TRBV5-8 and TRBJ1-4; 10 positions match TRBD1. The CDR3 runs 17 residues. After removal of 0 bases from V and 1 base from J, the junction contained 3 bases not matched to a gene. Germline-derived CDR1 and CDR2 are SGHTS and YDEGEE. Here the CDR3 reads CASSLGTGGRTNEKLFF. The CDR3 nucleotides read TGTGCCAGCAGCTTGGGGACAGGGGGAAGAACTAATGAAAAACTGTTTTTT.

The chain is built from TRBV7-3 and TRBJ2-2; D unresolved. The V end was cut by 3 bases, the J end by 3 bases, with 2 bases between. CDR3 length: 12 residues. CDR1 SGHTA and CDR2 FQGTGA come from the germline V gene. For the CDR3, the DNA is TGTGCCAGCAGCTTCGACACCGGGGAGCTGTTTTTT. Protein: CASSFDTGELFF.

This rearrangement joins TRBV27 to TRBJ1-1, with a possible D match to TRBD1 (6 bases). Between the trimmed V and J ends, which lost 7 bases and 3 bases, there was a span of 15 bases. Germline values: CDR1 MNHEY, CDR2 SMNVEV (reference sequence). CDR3 length equals 14 residues. As DNA, the CDR3 is TGTGCCAGCAAGGGGGGGCTGAGGCACACTGAAGCTTTCTTT. Its translation is CASKGGLRHTEAFF.

The chain uses TRBV7-2 and TRBJ2-7; TRBD2 agrees at 8 bases. With V trimmed by 1 base and J by 4 bases, 9 bases remained unmatched. Germline CDR1 and CDR2: SGHTA and FQGNSA. The CDR3 is 16 residues long. The DNA of the CDR3 is TGTGCCAGCAGCTTAGGGTACGGGAGGGCCGGGTACGAGCAGTACTTC. Its translation is CASSLGYGRAGYEQYF.

The chain links TRBV5-1 to TRBJ1-4; D is unclear. Trimming removed 3 bases at V and 0 bases at J, with 9 bases between. Germline V gene sequence: CDR1 SGHRS, CDR2 YFSETQ. CDR3 length equals 15 residues. This CDR3 is CASSSLGSTNEKLFF. CDR3 nucleotides: TGCGCCAGCAGCTCCCTCGGCTCAACTAATGAAAAACTGTTTTTT.

The chain carries TRBV19 and TRBJ2-2; D is undetermined. Germline values: CDR1 LNHDA, CDR2 SQIVND (reference sequence). The CDR3 consists of 11 residues. V lost 1 base, J lost 7 bases, and 1 base lay in between. The CDR3 DNA sequence: TGTGCCAGTAGTATAGTCGGGGAGCTGTTTTTT. Amino acids: CASSIVGELFF.

This sequence joins TRBV10-1 and TRBJ2-2; maybe TRBD2 (6 bases). Germline assignment: CDR1 WNHNN and CDR2 SYGVQD (reference sequence). This CDR3 comprises 17 residues. V lost 3 bases to trimming and J lost 5 bases, with 19 bases between them. CDR3 sequence reads: CASSDGSGGVETGELFF. The CDR3 region has the DNA TGCGCCAGCAGTGACGGTAGTGGAGGGGTTGAGACCGGGGAGCTGTTTTTT.

The chain links TRBV4-1 to TRBJ2-3; TRBD2 matches 15 bases. Germline CDR1 is MGHRA and CDR2 is YSYEKL. The CDR3 extends over 17 amino acids. Unmatched junction bases numbered 5, after V lost 1 base and J lost 6 bases. The CDR3 region is CASSQAGLAGGTDTQYF. The CDR3 nucleotides read TGCGCCAGCAGCCAAGCGGGACTAGCGGGAGGTACTGATACGCAGTATTTT.

The J gene is TRBJ1-1, the V gene TRBV4-3, with D unresolved. CDR1 is LGHNA and CDR2 is YSLEER in the germline V gene. Trimming pared 5 bases from V and 4 bases from J, leaving 11 bases between. The CDR3 is made up of 13 amino acids. CDR3 DNA sequence: TGCGCCAGCAGCGTAGAGCTAGGCACTGAAGCTTTCTTT. This gives the protein CASSVELGTEAFF.

The DNA of the CDR3 is TGTGCCAGCTTTAAGGCGGGAGAAGCTTTCTTT. Translation gives CASFKAGEAFF. The J gene is TRBJ1-1, the V gene TRBV6-6; D gene unclear. The V gene's germline CDR1 is MNHNY and CDR2 SVGAGI (reference sequence). Trimming removed 8 bases from V and 8 bases from J, with 12 bases in between. The CDR3 extends over 11 amino acids.

V usage is TRBV2 and J usage is TRBJ2-5; 7 nucleotides line up with TRBD2. The CDR3 consists of 13 residues. Trimming cost V 4 bases and J 5 bases; bases outside gene matches: 4. Germline loops: CDR1 SNHLY, CDR2 FYNNEI. DNA for the CDR3: TGTGCCAGCAGTGCGGGGAGGGCGGAGACCCAGTACTTC. Its protein product is CASSAGRAETQYF. Using reference TRBV2 and TRBJ2-5 for the parts outside the CDR3, the full variable domain is EPEVTQTPSHQVTQMGQEVILRCVPISNHLYFYWYRQILGQKVEFLVSFYNNEISEKSEIFDDQFSVERPDGSNFTLKIRSTKLEDSAMYFCASSAGRAETQYFGPGTRLLVL.

The chain joins TRBV28 to TRBJ1-5, with TRBD1 as a possible D gene (5 bases). The CDR3 contains 13 residues. Trimming left V 8 bases short and J 3 bases short, with 11 bases between. Germline-derived CDR1 and CDR2 are MDHEN and SYDVKM. CDR3 DNA sequence: TGTGCCAGCGGGAGGGACTCCAATCAGCCCCAGCATTTT. Translated: CASGRDSNQPQHF. Variable domain in full (rest from reference TRBV28 and TRBJ1-5): DVKVTQSSRYLVKRTGEKVFLECVQDMDHENMFWYRQDPGLGLRLIYFSYDVKMKEKGDIPEGYSVSREKKERFSLILESASTNQTSMYLCASGRDSNQPQHFGDGTRLSIL.

The chain joins TRBV19 to TRBJ2-1; 7 bases fit TRBD2. Germline CDR1 reads LNHDA; CDR2 reads SQIVND (reference sequence). Trimming cost V 10 bases and J 10 bases; bases outside gene matches: 19. The CDR3 covers 15 residues. The CDR3 region has the DNA TGTGCCACCTCGGGACTACTACGCGTAGGGCTAGAGCAGTTCTTC. Its protein is CATSGLLRVGLEQFF.

This clone was observed a handful of times. The gene calls are TRBV11-2 and TRBJ1-3, with D possibly TRBD1 on 5 matching bases. The CDR3 consists of 15 residues. Trimming cost V 9 bases and J 2 bases, with 17 bases left between them. Germline lookup yields CDR1 SGHAT and CDR2 FQNNGV. CDR3 loop: CASLSQGLPGNTIYF. DNA of the CDR3: TGTGCCAGTCTATCCCAGGGTCTCCCTGGAAACACCATATATTTT.

CDR3 amino acids: CASSPGTSGSSYNEQFF. The CDR3 DNA follows: TGCGCCAGCAGCCCCGGGACTAGCGGGAGCTCCTACAATGAGCAGTTCTTC. The chain links TRBV4-3 to TRBJ2-1, with TRBD2 matching 14 bases. Germline V lookup: CDR1 LGHNA, CDR2 YSLEER. This CDR3 comprises 17 residues. V lost 4 bases to trimming and J lost 0 bases; unmatched junction nucleotides: 2.

The chain has TRBV27 and TRBJ1-6; 8 bases are shared with TRBD1. Germline loops: CDR1 MNHEY, CDR2 SMNVEV (reference sequence). The CDR3 has 14 residues. J was trimmed by 10 bases and V by 5 bases; bases with no gene match: 7. CDR3 DNA sequence: TGTGCCAGCAGTCCCGGACAGGGAAGATCACCCCTCCACTTT. Amino acid sequence: CASSPGQGRSPLHF.

This CDR3 reads CASSQVAGSYSTDTQYF. DNA of the CDR3: TGCGCCAGCAGCCAAGTGGCCGGGAGCTATAGCACAGATACGCAGTATTTT. This chain connects TRBV4-1 to TRBJ2-3, with a weak D call TRBD2 (6 bases). The V end lost 1 base, the J end lost 0 bases, and 14 bases lay between the germline ends. From germline, CDR1 is MGHRA and CDR2 YSYEKL. This CDR3 is built from 17 residues.

This chain uses TRBV2 with TRBJ1-6, with 7 bases lining up with TRBD1. Per germline, CDR1 SNHLY and CDR2 FYNNEI. V lost 11 bases and J lost 7; bases outside the gene matches: 5. This CDR3 has 12 residues. The CDR3 loop reads CAEGARNSPLHF. In DNA, the CDR3 is TGTGCCGAGGGGGCCAGGAATTCACCCCTCCACTTT.